This T cell receptor (beta chain) was profiled in a study of T cells in Graves' hyperthyroidism and ophthalmopathy. This clonotype has ten or more counts. RNA transcripts served as the template for amplifying TCR beta CDR3 regions. The TCR CDR3 first-round RT-PCR relied on the HTBI primer set. Each CDR3 protein gets one entry after TCRdb re-called the multiplex PCR reads with MiXCR. This sample has approximately 620,000 distinct CDR3 sequences, with more than 11% found just once. Germline V gives CDR1 DFQATT, CDR2 SNEGSKA (reference sequence). The V end lost 6 bases, the J end lost 2 bases, and 17 bases lay between the germline ends. The CDR3 totals 14 residues.

The chain employs TRBV20-1 and TRBJ2-7; perhaps TRBD1 as D (6 bases). This sequence was found in a woman aged 25 to 39 with Graves' hyperthyroidism that later progressed to Graves' ophthalmopathy. Material for sequencing was blood. For the CDR3, the DNA is TGCAGTGCCAGGGGCACCCTTCAAACCTACGAGCAGTACTTC. The encoded protein is CSARGTLQTYEQYF.